Listed below are T cell receptor beta chains from one sample, sequenced in a study of T cells in Graves' hyperthyroidism and ophthalmopathy. TCRdb passed the multiplex PCR reads through MiXCR, listing each CDR3 protein once. The sample consists of almost 600,000 distinct CDR3 sequences, around 13% of them appearing once. Sample: blood. Receptor source: a woman in her 30s with Graves' hyperthyroidism that later progressed to Graves' ophthalmopathy. Each CDR3 is given with its conserved first and last residue. The order of the fields is D gene, J gene, clone size, V gene, CDR3 DNA, CDR3 protein. D genes are given only for firm matches. The size of a clone is reported for some rows only, either as once, few or many, or as a class for expanded clones.

D gene: .
J gene: TRBJ2-5
clone size: .
V gene: TRBV10-2
CDR3 DNA: TGCGCCAGCGCGGGTTTACCAGAGACCCAGTACTTC
CDR3 protein: CASAGLPETQYF

D gene: TRBD2
J gene: TRBJ2-3
clone size: many
V gene: TRBV20-1
CDR3 DNA: TGCAGTGCTGCGGGCCCGAGCGGGAGAAGAACAGATACGCAGTATTTT
CDR3 protein: CSAAGPSGRRTDTQYF

D gene: TRBD2
J gene: TRBJ2-1
clone size: many
V gene: TRBV2
CDR3 DNA: TGTGCCAGCAGAGGACTAGCGGGAGCAAGCAATGAGCAGTTCTTC
CDR3 protein: CASRGLAGASNEQFF

D gene: .
J gene: TRBJ2-7
clone size: many
V gene: TRBV20-1
CDR3 DNA: TGCAGTGCCATCCCTGGTGGCGCTTACTCCTACGAGCAGTACTTC
CDR3 protein: CSAIPGGAYSYEQYF

D gene: TRBD1
J gene: TRBJ1-2
clone size: many
V gene: TRBV20-1
CDR3 DNA: TGCAGTGCTAGAGATGAGGGGGCAGGTTGGGGAGGCTACACCTTC
CDR3 protein: CSARDEGAGWGGYTF

D gene: .
J gene: TRBJ2-2
clone size: few
V gene: TRBV6-1
CDR3 DNA: TGTGCCAGCAGCCCCATGGGGGGTAACACCGGGGAGCTGTTTTTT
CDR3 protein: CASSPMGGNTGELFF

D gene: TRBD1
J gene: TRBJ1-5
clone size: many
V gene: TRBV12-3/TRBV12-4
CDR3 DNA: TGTGCCAGCAGTTCGGCAGGGGGCCAGCCCCAGCATTTT
CDR3 protein: CASSSAGGQPQHF

D gene: .
J gene: TRBJ2-7
clone size: .
V gene: TRBV11-2
CDR3 DNA: TGTGCCAGCAGCTTTGTGGGCGGGCAGTACTTC
CDR3 protein: CASSFVGGQYF

D gene: TRBD2
J gene: TRBJ2-1
clone size: many
V gene: TRBV24-1
CDR3 DNA: TGTGCCACCAGCACTACTAGCGGATCCTACAATGAGCAGTTCTTC
CDR3 protein: CATSTTSGSYNEQFF

D gene: .
J gene: TRBJ1-2
clone size: many
V gene: TRBV6-1
CDR3 DNA: TGTGCCAGCAGTGAAGCAGGGTATGGCTACACCTTC
CDR3 protein: CASSEAGYGYTF

D gene: TRBD2
J gene: TRBJ2-7
clone size: .
V gene: TRBV4-1
CDR3 DNA: TGCGCCAGCAGCCAGACCGGGACTAGCGGGAGTTACGAGCAGTACTTC
CDR3 protein: CASSQTGTSGSYEQYF

D gene: .
J gene: TRBJ2-6
clone size: many
V gene: TRBV28
CDR3 DNA: TGTGCCAGCAGTTTTAGGGGGGGAAGCTCTGGGGCCAACGTCCTGACTTTC
CDR3 protein: CASSFRGGSSGANVLTF

D gene: .
J gene: TRBJ1-2
clone size: few
V gene: TRBV24-1
CDR3 DNA: TGTGCCACCAGTGACGGACAGCGGTCCTCTGGCTACACCTTC
CDR3 protein: CATSDGQRSSGYTF

D gene: TRBD1
J gene: TRBJ2-1
clone size: .
V gene: TRBV4-2
CDR3 DNA: TGTGCCAGCAGCCACGGACAGGGCTGGGAGCAGTTCTTC
CDR3 protein: CASSHGQGWEQFF

D gene: TRBD1
J gene: TRBJ2-1
clone size: many
V gene: TRBV29-1
CDR3 DNA: TGCAGCGTGGCCCAGGGACAGCTACCTTACAATGAGCAGTTCTTC
CDR3 protein: CSVAQGQLPYNEQFF

D gene: TRBD2
J gene: TRBJ2-2
clone size: .
V gene: TRBV3-1
CDR3 DNA: TGTGCCAGCAGCGCGGGACTAGCGGAGAACACCGGGGAGCTGTTTTTT
CDR3 protein: CASSAGLAENTGELFF

D gene: .
J gene: TRBJ1-1
clone size: many
V gene: TRBV18
CDR3 DNA: TGTGCCAGCTCCCCGGGACTTCCTTTGAACACTGAAGCTTTCTTT
CDR3 protein: CASSPGLPLNTEAFF

D gene: .
J gene: TRBJ2-3
clone size: many
V gene: TRBV4-3
CDR3 DNA: TGCGCCAGCAGCCCCCGCCAGTTCCGCGACAGGAGCACAGATACGCAGTATTTT
CDR3 protein: CASSPRQFRDRSTDTQYF

D gene: .
J gene: TRBJ2-4
clone size: .
V gene: TRBV3-1
CDR3 DNA: TGTGCCAGCAGCCAAGAGGCTAGCAACATTCAGTACTTC
CDR3 protein: CASSQEASNIQYF

D gene: .
J gene: TRBJ1-1
clone size: few
V gene: TRBV5-1
CDR3 DNA: TGCGCCAGCAGCTTGGTCGGGAGTGGCACTGAAGCTTTCTTT
CDR3 protein: CASSLVGSGTEAFF

D gene: .
J gene: TRBJ2-7
clone size: many
V gene: TRBV7-2
CDR3 DNA: TGTGCCAGCAGCTCCCGGGACTCCTCCTACGAGCAGTACTTC
CDR3 protein: CASSSRDSSYEQYF

D gene: TRBD2
J gene: TRBJ2-3
clone size: few
V gene: TRBV7-3
CDR3 DNA: TGTGCCAGCAGCTTAACGGGGCGGGGGGGGGTCAAGGATACGCAGTATTTT
CDR3 protein: CASSLTGRGGVKDTQYF

D gene: TRBD2
J gene: TRBJ2-3
clone size: many
V gene: TRBV12-3/TRBV12-4
CDR3 DNA: TGTGCCAGCGCAAGCCGGGGACTAGCGACTAGCACAGATACGCAGTATTTT
CDR3 protein: CASASRGLATSTDTQYF

D gene: .
J gene: TRBJ1-1
clone size: many
V gene: TRBV30
CDR3 DNA: TGTGCCTGGAGTGTACGAGTGGACATTAACTCCCCGAACACTGAAGCTTTCTTT
CDR3 protein: CAWSVRVDINSPNTEAFF

D gene: .
J gene: TRBJ1-2
clone size: few
V gene: TRBV19
CDR3 DNA: TGTGCCACCAGCCGGGCCGGACCATATGGCTACACCTTC
CDR3 protein: CATSRAGPYGYTF

D gene: TRBD2
J gene: TRBJ2-7
clone size: many
V gene: TRBV6-2/TRBV6-3
CDR3 DNA: TGTGCCAGCAGTGCCCCGCGACTAGCGGAGTCCGCGCAGTACTTC
CDR3 protein: CASSAPRLAESAQYF

D gene: .
J gene: TRBJ2-3
clone size: many
V gene: TRBV7-9
CDR3 DNA: TGTGCCAGCAGCTTATTGTCACAGGTTAACACAGATACGCAGTATTTT
CDR3 protein: CASSLLSQVNTDTQYF

D gene: TRBD2
J gene: TRBJ2-7
clone size: .
V gene: TRBV4-1
CDR3 DNA: TGCGCCAGCAGCCAACCTAGCGGGAGCTACTCCTACGAGCAGTACTTC
CDR3 protein: CASSQPSGSYSYEQYF

D gene: .
J gene: TRBJ1-1
clone size: many
V gene: TRBV5-1
CDR3 DNA: TGCGCCAGCAGCTTGGTATCTTCCGGGGTGGCTGAAGCTTTCTTT
CDR3 protein: CASSLVSSGVAEAFF

D gene: TRBD1
J gene: TRBJ2-7
clone size: few
V gene: TRBV3-1
CDR3 DNA: TGTGCCAGCAGCCAAGGTATCGGGACAGGGGGGGAGCAGTACTTC
CDR3 protein: CASSQGIGTGGEQYF

D gene: .
J gene: TRBJ2-7
clone size: many
V gene: TRBV12-3/TRBV12-4
CDR3 DNA: TGTGCCAGCAGTTTTCCCAGGGAGTCCCACGAGCAGTACTTC
CDR3 protein: CASSFPRESHEQYF

D gene: .
J gene: TRBJ2-7
clone size: .
V gene: TRBV6-1
CDR3 DNA: TGTGCCAGCAGTTTCCAACCCTACGAGCAGTACTTC
CDR3 protein: CASSFQPYEQYF

D gene: .
J gene: TRBJ2-1
clone size: .
V gene: TRBV19
CDR3 DNA: TGTGCCAGTAAGGTCGGTTCCGGGATATCCTACAATGAGCAGTTCTTC
CDR3 protein: CASKVGSGISYNEQFF

D gene: TRBD1
J gene: TRBJ2-7
clone size: .
V gene: TRBV5-4
CDR3 DNA: TGTGCCAGCAGCTTCTCGGACAGGGGGCATTACGAGCAGTACTTC
CDR3 protein: CASSFSDRGHYEQYF

D gene: TRBD1
J gene: TRBJ2-5
clone size: many
V gene: TRBV7-2
CDR3 DNA: TGTGCCAGCAGCTACGCGGGACAGGGTATGGGGTCCCAAGAGACCCAGTACTTC
CDR3 protein: CASSYAGQGMGSQETQYF

D gene: TRBD1
J gene: TRBJ2-7
clone size: many
V gene: TRBV11-1
CDR3 DNA: TGTGCCAGCAGCTCCGACAGGGGACACTACGAGCAGTACTTC
CDR3 protein: CASSSDRGHYEQYF